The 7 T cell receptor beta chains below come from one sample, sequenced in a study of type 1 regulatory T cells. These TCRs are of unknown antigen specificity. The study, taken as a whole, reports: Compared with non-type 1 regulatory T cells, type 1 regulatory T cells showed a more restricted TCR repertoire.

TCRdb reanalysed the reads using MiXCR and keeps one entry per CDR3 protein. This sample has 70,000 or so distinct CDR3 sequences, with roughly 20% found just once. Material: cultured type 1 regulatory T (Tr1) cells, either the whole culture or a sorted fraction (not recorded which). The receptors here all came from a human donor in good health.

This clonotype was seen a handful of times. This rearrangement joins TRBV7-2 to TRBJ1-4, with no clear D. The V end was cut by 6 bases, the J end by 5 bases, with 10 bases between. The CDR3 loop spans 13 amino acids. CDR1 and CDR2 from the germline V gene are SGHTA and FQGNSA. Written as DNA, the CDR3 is TGTGCCAGCAGGACGGACGGGAATGAAAAACTGTTTTTT. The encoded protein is CASRTDGNEKLFF.

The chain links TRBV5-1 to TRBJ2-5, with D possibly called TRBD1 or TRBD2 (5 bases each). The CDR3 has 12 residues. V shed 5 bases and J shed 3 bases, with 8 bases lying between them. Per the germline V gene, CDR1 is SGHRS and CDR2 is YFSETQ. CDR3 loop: CASRRGEETQYF. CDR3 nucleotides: TGCGCCAGCAGGAGGGGTGAAGAGACCCAGTACTTC.

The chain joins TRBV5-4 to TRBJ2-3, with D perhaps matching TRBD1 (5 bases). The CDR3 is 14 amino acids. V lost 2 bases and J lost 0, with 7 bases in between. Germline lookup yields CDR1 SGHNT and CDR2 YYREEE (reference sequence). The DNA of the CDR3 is TGTGCCAGCAGCTTAGGGGTTAGCACAGATACGCAGTATTTT. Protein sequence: CASSLGVSTDTQYF. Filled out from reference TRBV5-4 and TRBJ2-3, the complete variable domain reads ETGVTQSPTHLIKTRGQQVTLRCSSQSGHNTVSWYQQALGQGPQFIFQYYREEENGRGNFPPRFSGLQFPNYSSELNVNALELDDSALYLCASSLGVSTDTQYFGPGTRLTVL.

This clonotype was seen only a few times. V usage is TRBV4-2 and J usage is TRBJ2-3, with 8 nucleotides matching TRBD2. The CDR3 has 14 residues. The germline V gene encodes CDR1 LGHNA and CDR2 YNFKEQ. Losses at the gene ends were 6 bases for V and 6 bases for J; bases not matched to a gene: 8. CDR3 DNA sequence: TGTGCCAGCAGTCGGCGGGAGGCGGGTGATACGCAGTATTTT. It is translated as CASSRREAGDTQYF.

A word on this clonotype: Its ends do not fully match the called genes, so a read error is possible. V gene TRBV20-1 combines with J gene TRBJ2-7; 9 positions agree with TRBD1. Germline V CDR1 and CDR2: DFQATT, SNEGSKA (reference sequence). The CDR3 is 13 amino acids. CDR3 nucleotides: TGCGGTGCTCTACAGGGGGCGCTGGGCGAGCAGTACTTC. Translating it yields CGALQGALGEQYF.

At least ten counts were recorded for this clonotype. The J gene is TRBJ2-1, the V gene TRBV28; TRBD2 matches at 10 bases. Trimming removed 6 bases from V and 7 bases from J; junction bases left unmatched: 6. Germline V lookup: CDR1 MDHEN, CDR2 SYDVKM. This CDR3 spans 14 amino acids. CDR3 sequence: CASRPAGGRNEQFF. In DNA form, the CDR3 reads TGTGCCAGCAGACCAGCGGGAGGGCGAAATGAGCAGTTCTTC.

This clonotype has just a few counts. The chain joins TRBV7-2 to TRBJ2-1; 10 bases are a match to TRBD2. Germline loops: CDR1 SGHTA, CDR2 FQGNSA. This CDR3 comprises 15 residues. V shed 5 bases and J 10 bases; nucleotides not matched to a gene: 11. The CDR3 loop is CASSPTSGMREEQFF. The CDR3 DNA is TGTGCCAGCAGCCCTACTAGCGGGATGAGGGAAGAGCAGTTCTTC. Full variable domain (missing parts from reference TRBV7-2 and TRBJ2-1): GAGVSQSPSNKVTEKGKDVELRCDPISGHTALYWYRQSLGQGLEFLIYFQGNSAPDKSGLPSDRFSAERTGGSVSTLTIQRTQQEDSAVYLCASSPTSGMREEQFFGPGTRLTVL.